This T cell receptor beta chain derives from a study of patients and donors after allogeneic stem cell transplantation. V was pared by 5 bases and J by 1 base, with 14 bases between. Germline V gene lookup returns CDR1 SGHAT and CDR2 FQNNGV. The CDR3 is 15 residues long. MiXCR was run by TCRdb on the RT-PCR reads, yielding one entry per CDR3 protein. This table has around 200,000 distinct CDR3 sequences, 35% to 45% appearing once. The chain is built from TRBV11-2 and TRBJ2-5; D uncertain. The source material was blood, either unsorted or a sorted T cell fraction (not recorded which). The clonotype was recovered from a human donor who was either an allogeneic HSCT recipient or a stem cell or donor lymphocyte infusion donor (not recorded which). It is not recorded whose cells these are; they may come from a transplant donor. CDR3 nucleotides: TGTGCCAGCAGCCCCAGTCGCAGGCGCCAAGAGACCCAGTACTTC. Translation: CASSPSRRRQETQYF.